The entry below gives a single T cell receptor (beta chain) sequence along with its context. The entry originates in a study of PD-L1 blockade in urothelial cancer. Study context: Blood drawn 3 weeks (second dose) and 6 weeks after treatment start was analyzed. Blood samples had a median of approximately 150,000 T cells.

Documented time point: pretreatment peripheral blood. The patients' disease, urothelial carcinoma, was locally advanced or metastatic. Anywhere from 1 to 8 samples came from each patient, spanning pretreatment and on-treatment. Generated by immunoSEQ multiplex PCR, the TCRdb table keeps only in-frame clones and is missing some. Among roughly 130,000 clones listed, approximately 84% were seen once. The CDR3 covers 15 residues. Germline trimming cut 4 bases from V and 4 bases from J; bases unmatched to any gene: 6. CDR1 and CDR2 from the germline V gene are SGHNT and YYREEE (reference sequence). V usage is TRBV5-4 and J usage is TRBJ2-1; 9 bases are shared with TRBD2. The origin of this receptor is a man aged 50-59 years with urothelial cancer. The sample here was PBMCs, taken around atezolizumab (anti-PD-L1) treatment. CDR3 sequence reads: CASSGRLAVYNEQFF. CDR3 in DNA: TGTGCCAGCAGCGGCCGACTAGCGGTTTACAATGAGCAGTTCTTC.